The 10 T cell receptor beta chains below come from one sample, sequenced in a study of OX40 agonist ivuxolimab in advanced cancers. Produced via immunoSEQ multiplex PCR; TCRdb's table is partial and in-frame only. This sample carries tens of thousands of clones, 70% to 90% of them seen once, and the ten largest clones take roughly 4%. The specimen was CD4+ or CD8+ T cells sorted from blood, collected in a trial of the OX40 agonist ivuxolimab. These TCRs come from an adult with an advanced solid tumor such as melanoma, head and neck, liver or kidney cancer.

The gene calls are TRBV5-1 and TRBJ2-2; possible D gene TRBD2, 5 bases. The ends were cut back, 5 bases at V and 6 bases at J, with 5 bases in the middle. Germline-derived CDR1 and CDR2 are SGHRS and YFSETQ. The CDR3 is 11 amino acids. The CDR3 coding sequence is TGCGCCAGCAGGGAGGCCGGGGAGCTGTTTTTT. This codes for CASREAGELFF.

The CDR3 bases are TGTGCCAGCAGTAACCGGGACGGTAGCACAGATACGCAGTATTTT. It yields the protein CASSNRDGSTDTQYF. The chain carries TRBV6-1 and TRBJ2-3, with D perhaps being TRBD1 or TRBD2 (5 bases each). The CDR3 extends over 15 amino acids. V lost 5 bases to trimming and J lost 0 bases, with 12 bases between them. Looked up from germline, CDR1 is MNHNS and CDR2 is SASEGT.

CDR3 in amino acids: CASSPGLALGGGELFF. The CDR3 bases are TGCGCCAGCAGCCCTGGACTAGCGCTGGGTGGCGGGGAGCTGTTTTTT. The chain combines TRBV4-3 with TRBJ2-2; 9 bases are a match to TRBD2. Germline CDR1 reads LGHNA; CDR2 reads YSLEER. This CDR3 region has 16 residues. The ends lost 4 bases at V and 7 bases at J; junction bases unmatched: 10.

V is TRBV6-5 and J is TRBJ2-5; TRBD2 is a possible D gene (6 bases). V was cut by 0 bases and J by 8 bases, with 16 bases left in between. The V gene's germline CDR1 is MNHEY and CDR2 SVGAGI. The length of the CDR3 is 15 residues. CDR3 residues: CASSYSAGNPGTQYF. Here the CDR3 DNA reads TGTGCCAGCAGTTACTCCGCGGGGAACCCAGGTACCCAGTACTTC.

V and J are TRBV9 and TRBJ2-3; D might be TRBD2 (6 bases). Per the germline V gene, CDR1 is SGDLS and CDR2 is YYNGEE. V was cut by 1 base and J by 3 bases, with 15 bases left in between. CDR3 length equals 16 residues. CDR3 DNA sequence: TGTGCCAGCAGCGTATCGGGCGGGATAAGTACAGATACGCAGTATTTT. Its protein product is CASSVSGGISTDTQYF.

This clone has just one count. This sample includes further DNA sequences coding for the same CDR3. CDR3 bases: TGTGCCAGCAGTTACACGACAGGGGTTAGCACAGATACGCAGTATTTT. It codes for CASSYTTGVSTDTQYF. J is TRBJ2-3 and V is TRBV6-6; TRBD1 matches at 8 bases. This CDR3 is built from 16 residues. Unmatched junction bases numbered 4, after V lost 2 bases and J lost 0 bases. CDR1 is MNHNY and CDR2 is SVGAGI in the germline V gene (reference sequence).

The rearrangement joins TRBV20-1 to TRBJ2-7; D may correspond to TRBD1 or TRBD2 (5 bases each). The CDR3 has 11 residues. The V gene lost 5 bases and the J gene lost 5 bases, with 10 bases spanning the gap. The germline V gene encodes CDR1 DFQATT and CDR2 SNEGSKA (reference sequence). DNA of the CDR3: TGCAGTGCTGGGGGACCGGACGAGCAGTACTTC. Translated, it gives CSAGGPDEQYF.

CDR3 DNA: TGTGCCAGCAGCGTAGCCCCTGGGTTGACGGGCGGGAGTGCCGACGAGCAGTACTTC. Encoded protein: CASSVAPGLTGGSADEQYF. The genes are TRBV9 and TRBJ2-7; 7 bases are shared with TRBD2. This CDR3 comprises 19 residues. Per germline, CDR1 SGDLS and CDR2 YYNGEE. The ends lost 0 bases at V and 5 bases at J; junction bases unmatched: 20.

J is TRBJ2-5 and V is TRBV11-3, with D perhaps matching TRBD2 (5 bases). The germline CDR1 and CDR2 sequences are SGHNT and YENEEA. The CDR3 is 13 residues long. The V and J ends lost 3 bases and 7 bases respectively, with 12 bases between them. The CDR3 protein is CASSLRGEGTQYF. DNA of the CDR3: TGTGCCAGCAGCTTGCGTGGCGAGGGGACCCAGTACTTC. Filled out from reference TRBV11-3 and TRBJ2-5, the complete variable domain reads EAGVVQSPRYKIIEKKQPVAFWCNPISGHNTLYWYLQNLGQGPELLIRYENEEAVDDSQLPKDRFSAERLKGVDSTLKIQPAELGDSAVYLCASSLRGEGTQYFGPGTRLLVL.

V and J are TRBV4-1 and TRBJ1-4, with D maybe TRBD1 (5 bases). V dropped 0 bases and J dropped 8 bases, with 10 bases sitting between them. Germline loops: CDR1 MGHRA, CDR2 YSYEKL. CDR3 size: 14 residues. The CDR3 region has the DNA TGCGCCAGCAGCCAAGAGACAGTTTCGGAAAAACTGTTTTTT. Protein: CASSQETVSEKLFF.